The T cell receptor (beta chain) under discussion was sequenced for a study of blood T cell repertoires in COVID-19. In the study overall: PBMCs, B-cell-depleted T cells, or T cells provided the cDNA or gDNA that made up the material.

Sequencing was performed with immunoSEQ multiplex PCR; in TCRdb, only in-frame clones are kept and a portion is missing. The data contain some 100,000 clones, more than 60% of them seen just once; the ten biggest clones take up about 2.3%. The CDR3 totals 16 residues. The V end was cut by 4 bases, the J end by 2 bases, with 15 bases between. Germline lookup yields CDR1 MGHRA and CDR2 YSYEKL. This TCR derives from a man in his forties or fifties with acute or convalescent COVID-19. The sample consisted of peripheral blood. This rearrangement joins TRBV4-1 to TRBJ2-1, with D uncertain. CDR3 in amino acids: CASSPPTIGPYNEQFF. For the CDR3, the DNA is TGCGCCAGCAGCCCCCCCACAATTGGGCCCTACAATGAGCAGTTCTTC.